The sequence of this T cell receptor beta chain was determined in a study of cytomegalovirus exposure and HLA in healthy donors. CDR1 is MNHEY, CDR2 SVGAGI, per germline. This CDR3 has 15 residues. Trimming took off 1 base at V and 3 bases at J, with 9 bases between the two ends. Primers included in the PCR were 60 Vbeta and 13 Jbeta primers. The data were produced by immunoSEQ multiplex PCR, yet TCRdb's version contains in-frame clones alone and is incomplete. The repertoire consists of tens of thousands of clones, with less than 80% occurring once and the leading ten covering about 12%. This clone was counted only a few times. Antigen unknown. Findings of the study overall: Fewer N-insertions (relative to the roughly 660-donor mean) were reportedly seen in an Asian-associated ancestry cluster in a later analysis.

The TCR sequence derives from a woman aged 40 to 50 in good health and CMV-seropositive. This chain connects TRBV6-5 to TRBJ2-2, with a weak D call TRBD2 (6 bases). Sequencing was carried out using PBMCs. The CDR3, as DNA: TGTGCCAGCAGTTACTGGGACTCCTACACCGGGGAGCTGTTTTTT. It yields the protein CASSYWDSYTGELFF.